The 3 T cell receptor beta chains listed next were all sequenced from one sample in a study of T-cell reconstitution after alpha-beta-depleted transplantation in children. Preparation of the TCRbeta library used unique molecular identifiers. Each CDR3 protein is one row after TCRdb ran MiXCR on the PCR reads. The table shows around 190,000 distinct CDR3 sequences, with approximately 6.9% occurring only once. This sample comprised PBMCs, obtained before TCRalphabeta/CD19-depleted stem cell transplant. The source is a boy between 2 and 10 years old with acute lymphoblastic leukemia, due to receive a stem cell transplant.

The chain has TRBV7-2 and TRBJ2-7; the D gene is possibly TRBD2 (5 bases). The CDR3 length is 14 residues. Germline V gene data show CDR1 as SGHTA and CDR2 as FQGNSA. V was shortened by 1 base and J by 5 bases, with 12 bases between the two germline ends. The CDR3 is CASSLGVTTHEQYF. DNA of the CDR3: TGTGCCAGCAGCTTAGGCGTGACTACCCACGAGCAGTACTTC.

The rearrangement uses TRBV7-3 and TRBJ2-6; TRBD2 aligns across 8 bases. Germline trimming cut 5 bases from V and 4 bases from J; bases unmatched to any gene: 4. CDR1 and CDR2 from the germline V gene are SGHTA and FQGTGA. This CDR3 spans 15 amino acids. CDR3 residues: CASSPAGAGANVLTF. The CDR3, as DNA: TGTGCCAGCAGCCCAGCGGGGGCCGGGGCCAACGTCCTGACTTTC. The variable domain in full, with the rest retrieved from reference TRBV7-3 and TRBJ2-6, is GAGVSQTPSNKVTEKGKYVELRCDPISGHTALYWYRQSLGQGPEFLIYFQGTGAADDSGLPNDRFFAVRPEGSVSTLKIQRTERGDSAVYLCASSPAGAGANVLTFGAGSRLTVL.

The CDR3, as DNA: TGTGCCAGCAGTTACACAGGGGGGCAACCGGGGGTCGTACGGTACAATGAGCAGTTCTTC. This sequence encodes CASSYTGGQPGVVRYNEQFF. The rearrangement uses TRBV6-2 or TRBV6-3 and TRBJ2-1; 8 bases agree with TRBD1. Unmatched junction bases numbered 19, after V lost 2 bases and J lost 4 bases. CDR1 and CDR2 from the germline V gene are MNHEY and SVGEGT. The CDR3 is 20 residues long.